These 20 T cell receptor beta chains were sequenced from one sample in a study of CD8 T cells in seronegative destructive rheumatoid arthritis. TCRdb's copy holds only in-frame clones and misses some; the assay was immunoSEQ multiplex PCR. In the table there are about 13,000 clones, around 83% of which are singletons. Sequencing was done on a sample of CD8+ T cells from blood. The receptors stem from a woman aged 30 to 50 with seronegative destructive rheumatoid arthritis.

The CDR3 sequence: CASSPLGLGYGYTF. The CDR3 nucleotides are TGTGCCAGCAGCCCTCTTGGACTAGGCTATGGCTACACCTTC. This chain links TRBV14 with TRBJ1-2; D gene uncertain. Deletions cut 4 bases from V and 4 bases from J, with 13 bases between. From germline, CDR1 is SGHDN and CDR2 FVKESK. The CDR3 runs 14 residues.

CDR3 sequence reads: CASSQEDSGGFGEYEQFF. The DNA for the CDR3 is TGCGCCAGCAGCCAGGAGGATAGCGGGGGGTTTGGGGAGTATGAGCAGTTCTTC. This chain connects TRBV4-1 to TRBJ2-1; 10 nucleotides line up with TRBD2. The CDR3 sequence is 18 residues long. CDR1 and CDR2 (germline): MGHRA, YSYEKL. V was clipped by 3 bases and J by 8 bases; unmatched bases: 16.

The CDR3 DNA follows: TGTGCCAGCAGTGTCGGACAGGGAAGCCAGCCCCAGCATTTT. Encoded protein: CASSVGQGSQPQHF. V gene TRBV27 combines with J gene TRBJ1-5; 8 bases align to TRBD1. CDR1 and CDR2 from the germline V gene are MNHEY and SMNVEV (reference sequence). This CDR3 is 14 amino acids long. J was trimmed by 7 bases and V by 5 bases; bases with no gene match: 7.

This clone showed up just a few times. The rearrangement links TRBV7-9 to TRBJ2-1; TRBD1 agrees at 11 bases. This CDR3 has 16 residues. The germline gives CDR1 SEHNR, CDR2 FQNEAQ (reference sequence). The junction had 3 bases not matched to a gene; V was cut back by 1 base and J by 4 bases. CDR3 sequence (DNA): TGTGCCAGCAGCTTAGTTTGGGACAGGGGGTACAATGAGCAGTTCTTC. Amino acids: CASSLVWDRGYNEQFF.

The V gene is TRBV5-1, the J gene TRBJ2-3; TRBD2 matches at 14 bases. Germline CDR1 reads SGHRS; CDR2 reads YFSETQ. V trimming: 4 bases; J trimming: 1 base; junction bases outside the gene matches: 2. This CDR3 contains 16 residues. CDR3 region: CASSRGLAGGTDTQYF. CDR3 nucleotides: TGCGCCAGCAGCAGGGGACTAGCGGGGGGCACAGATACGCAGTATTTT.

The gene calls are TRBV29-1 and TRBJ2-1; D perhaps matches TRBD1 (5 bases). V lost 2 bases to trimming and J lost 3 bases, with 14 bases between them. Per germline, CDR1 SQVTM and CDR2 ANQGSEA. This CDR3 has 15 amino acids. CDR3 region: CSVERGRSDYNEQFF. In DNA form, the CDR3 reads TGCAGCGTTGAAAGGGGCCGGTCAGACTACAATGAGCAGTTCTTC.

This rearrangement joins TRBV6-6 to TRBJ1-3; a weak D match, TRBD1 (6 bases). Per germline, CDR1 MNHNY and CDR2 SVGAGI (reference sequence). The CDR3 sequence is 16 residues long. The V end lost 3 bases, the J end lost 0 bases, and 12 bases lay between the germline ends. The DNA of the CDR3 is TGTGCCAGCAGTTATACCGGGACAAGCTCTGGAAACACCATATATTTT. This codes for CASSYTGTSSGNTIYF.

The rearrangement joins TRBV6-1 to TRBJ2-5; 10 bases agree with TRBD2. This CDR3 has 15 residues. Germline V CDR1 and CDR2: MNHNS, SASEGT. Germline trimming cut 5 bases from V and 2 bases from J; bases unmatched to any gene: 5. CDR3 coding DNA: TGTGCCAGCAGTAGACTAGCGGGCGATCAAGAGACCCAGTACTTC. Protein sequence: CASSRLAGDQETQYF.

This chain joins TRBV10-1 and TRBJ2-7; possible D gene TRBD2, 6 bases. There are 14 residues in the CDR3. Germline-derived CDR1 and CDR2 are WNHNN and SYGVQD (reference sequence). The V and J ends lost 10 bases and 6 bases respectively, with 22 bases between them. As DNA, the CDR3 is TGCGCCATCCGGTACCCGGGGGATCCTCCCGAGCAGTACTTC. Translation: CAIRYPGDPPEQYF.

The chain carries TRBV2 and TRBJ1-2; D gene ambiguous. Germline V gene sequence: CDR1 SNHLY, CDR2 FYNNEI. This CDR3 contains 13 residues. Between the trimmed V and J ends, which lost 9 bases and 6 bases, there was a span of 17 bases. This CDR3 reads CARSREPFDGYTF. The CDR3 nucleotides are TGTGCCAGGAGCCGGGAACCCTTCGATGGCTACACCTTC.

The chain carries TRBV4-1 and TRBJ2-1, with a possible D match to TRBD2 (6 bases). Germline V gene lookup returns CDR1 MGHRA and CDR2 YSYEKL. The CDR3 runs to 11 residues. Trimming cost V 4 bases and J 9 bases, with 7 bases left between them. The CDR3 sequence is CASSPGGEQFF. CDR3 bases: TGCGCCAGCAGCCCCGGGGGTGAGCAGTTCTTC.

This chain joins TRBV12-5 and TRBJ2-7, with a weak D call TRBD2 (5 bases). The CDR3 spans 11 residues. CDR1 LGHNT and CDR2 FRNRAP come from the germline V gene. The DNA for the CDR3 is TGCGCGCGGAGGACGGCATACGAGCAGTACGTC. Translated: CARRTAYEQYV.

The V gene is TRBV9, the J gene TRBJ2-1; 8 nucleotides line up with TRBD2. From germline, CDR1 is SGDLS and CDR2 YYNGEE. CDR3 length: 15 amino acids. Trimming cost V 0 bases and J 4 bases; bases outside gene matches: 3. The CDR3 DNA sequence: TGTGCCAGCAGCGTAGGTAGCGGGATTTACAATGAGCAGTTCTTC. Its protein product is CASSVGSGIYNEQFF.

This clone was seen a handful of times. The rearrangement joins TRBV30 to TRBJ1-2, with TRBD1 matching 7 bases. The germline V gene encodes CDR1 GTSNPN and CDR2 SVGIG (reference sequence). V shed 1 base, J shed 4 bases, and the junction held 18 bases outside the gene matches. This CDR3 contains 18 residues. CDR3 DNA: TGTGCCTGGAGTGGATTTACTCTCTACAGGGGTGTCAGCTATGGCTACACCTTC. Translated, it gives CAWSGFTLYRGVSYGYTF.

Only one count was recorded for this clone. The chain joins TRBV7-9 to TRBJ2-5, with 8 bases that match TRBD2. Germline loops: CDR1 SEHNR, CDR2 FQNEAQ (reference sequence). This CDR3 is 15 amino acids long. The V and J ends lost 6 bases and 0 bases, in that order; junction bases with no gene match: 6. CDR3 sequence: CASSHRGGNQETQYF. In DNA form, the CDR3 reads TGTGCCAGCAGTCACCGCGGGGGGAACCAAGAGACCCAGTACTTC.

The chain is built from TRBV5-1 and TRBJ2-3, with a possible D match to TRBD2 (7 bases). Germline CDR1 reads SGHRS; CDR2 reads YFSETQ. The V and J ends lost 3 bases and 2 bases respectively, with 13 bases between them. The CDR3 totals 15 residues. CDR3 in DNA: TGCGCCAGCAGCTCCCGGGGGGCCTCCACAGATACGCAGTATTTT. As protein: CASSSRGASTDTQYF.

The J gene is TRBJ1-6, the V gene TRBV27; a possible D gene is TRBD1 (5 bases). The CDR3 runs to 15 residues. Germline CDR1 and CDR2: MNHEY and SMNVEV (reference sequence). V lost 3 bases, J lost 7 bases, and 13 bases lay in between. The CDR3 protein is CASSLWGDENSPLHF. The DNA for the CDR3 is TGTGCCAGCAGTTTGTGGGGGGATGAGAATTCACCCCTCCACTTT.

This clone has just one count. The chain uses TRBV11-2 and TRBJ2-5; D uncertain. V gave up 5 bases and J gave up 7 bases, with 17 bases separating them. CDR1 is SGHAT and CDR2 is FQNNGV in the germline V gene. The length of the CDR3 is 14 residues. The CDR3: CASSPRVVPGTQYF. In nucleotides, the CDR3 is TGTGCCAGCAGCCCCCGGGTTGTCCCGGGGACCCAGTACTTC.

J is TRBJ1-2 and V is TRBV19; 7 bases are shared with TRBD1. Germline CDR1 is LNHDA and CDR2 is SQIVND (reference sequence). CDR3 length: 15 amino acids. The ends lost 3 bases at V and 4 bases at J; junction bases unmatched: 8. In DNA form, the CDR3 reads TGTGCCAGTAGTATGTCTCCCGGGACAGCCTATGGCTACACCTTC. Amino acids: CASSMSPGTAYGYTF.

The CDR3 loop reads CASSLFHGNYGYTF. The CDR3 coding sequence is TGTGCCAGCAGTTTATTCCACGGTAACTATGGCTACACCTTC. The chain couples TRBV28 to TRBJ1-2, with unresolved D. Trimming shortened V by 1 base and J by 1 base, and 7 bases separated the two germline ends. This CDR3 spans 14 amino acids. CDR1 MDHEN and CDR2 SYDVKM come from the germline V gene.